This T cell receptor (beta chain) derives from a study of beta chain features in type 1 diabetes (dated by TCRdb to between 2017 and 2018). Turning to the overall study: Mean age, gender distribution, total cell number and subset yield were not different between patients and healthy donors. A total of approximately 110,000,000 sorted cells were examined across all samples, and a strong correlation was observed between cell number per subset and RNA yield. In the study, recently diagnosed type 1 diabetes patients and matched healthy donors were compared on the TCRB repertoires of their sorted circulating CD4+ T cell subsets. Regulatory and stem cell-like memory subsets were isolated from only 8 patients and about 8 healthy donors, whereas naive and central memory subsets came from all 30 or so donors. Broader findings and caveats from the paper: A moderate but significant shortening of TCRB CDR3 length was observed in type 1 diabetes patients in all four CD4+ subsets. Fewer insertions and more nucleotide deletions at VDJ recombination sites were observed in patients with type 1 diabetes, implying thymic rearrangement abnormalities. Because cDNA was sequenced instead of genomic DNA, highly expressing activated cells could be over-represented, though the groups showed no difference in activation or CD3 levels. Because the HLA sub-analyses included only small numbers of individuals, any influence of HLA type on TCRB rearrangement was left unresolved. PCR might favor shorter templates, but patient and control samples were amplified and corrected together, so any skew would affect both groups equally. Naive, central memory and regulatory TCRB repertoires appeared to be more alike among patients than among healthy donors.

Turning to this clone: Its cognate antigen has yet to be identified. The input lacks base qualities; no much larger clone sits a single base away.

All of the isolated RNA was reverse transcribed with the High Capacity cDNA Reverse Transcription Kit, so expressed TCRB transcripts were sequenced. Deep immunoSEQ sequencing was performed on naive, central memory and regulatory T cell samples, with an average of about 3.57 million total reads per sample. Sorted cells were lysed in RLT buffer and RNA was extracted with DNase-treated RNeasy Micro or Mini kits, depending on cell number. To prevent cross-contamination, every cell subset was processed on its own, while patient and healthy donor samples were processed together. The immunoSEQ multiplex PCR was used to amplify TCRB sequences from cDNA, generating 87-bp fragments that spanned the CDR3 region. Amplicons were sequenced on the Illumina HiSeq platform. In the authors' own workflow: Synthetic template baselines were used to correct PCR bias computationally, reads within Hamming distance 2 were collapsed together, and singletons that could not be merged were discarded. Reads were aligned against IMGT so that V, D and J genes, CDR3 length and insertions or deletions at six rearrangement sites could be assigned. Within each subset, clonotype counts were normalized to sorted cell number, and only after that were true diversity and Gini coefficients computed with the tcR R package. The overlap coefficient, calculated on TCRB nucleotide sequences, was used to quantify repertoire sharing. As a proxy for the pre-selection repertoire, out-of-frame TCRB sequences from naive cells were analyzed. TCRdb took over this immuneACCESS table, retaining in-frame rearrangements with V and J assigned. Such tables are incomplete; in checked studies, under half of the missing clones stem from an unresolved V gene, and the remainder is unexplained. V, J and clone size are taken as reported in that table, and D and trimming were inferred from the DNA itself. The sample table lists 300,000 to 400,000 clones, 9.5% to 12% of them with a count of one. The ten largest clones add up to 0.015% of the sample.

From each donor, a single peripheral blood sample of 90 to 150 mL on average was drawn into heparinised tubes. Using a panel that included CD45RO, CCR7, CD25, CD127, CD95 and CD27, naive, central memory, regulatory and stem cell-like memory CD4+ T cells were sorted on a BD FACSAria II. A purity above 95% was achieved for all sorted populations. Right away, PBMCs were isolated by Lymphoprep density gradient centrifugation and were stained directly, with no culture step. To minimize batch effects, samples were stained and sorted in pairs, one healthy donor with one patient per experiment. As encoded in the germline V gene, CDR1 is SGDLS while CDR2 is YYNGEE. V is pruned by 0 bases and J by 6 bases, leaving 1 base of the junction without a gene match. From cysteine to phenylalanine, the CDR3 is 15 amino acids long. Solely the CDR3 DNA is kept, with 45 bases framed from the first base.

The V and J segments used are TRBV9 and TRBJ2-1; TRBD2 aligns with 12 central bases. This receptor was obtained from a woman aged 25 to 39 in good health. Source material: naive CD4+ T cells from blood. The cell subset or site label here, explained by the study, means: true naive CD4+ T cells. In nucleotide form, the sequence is TGTGCCAGCAGCGTAGTGACTAGCGGGAGCAATGAGCAGTTCTTC. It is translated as CASSVVTSGSNEQFF.